One sample yielded the 8 T cell receptor beta chains listed below, sequenced in a study of CD8 T cells in Susac syndrome. The RNA, about 0.5 to 1 ug, was put through reverse transcription using random hexamers. TCRdb called the immunoSEQ multiplex PCR reads again in MiXCR, with one record for every CDR3 protein. The sample lists 90,000 to 110,000 distinct CDR3 sequences; about 96% were seen once. What was sequenced was CD4+ T cells from PBMCs. All receptors derive from a human donor in good health.

The V call is TRBV3-1, the J call TRBJ2-7; D remains unclear. The CDR3 loop spans 14 amino acids. Germline CDR1 LGHDT, CDR2 YNNKEL (reference sequence). V was cut by 8 bases and J by 0 bases, with 14 bases left in between. CDR3 coding DNA: TGTGCCAGCGCAGACGGCCCGAGCTCCTACGAGCAGTACTTC. Protein sequence: CASADGPSSYEQYF.

The gene calls are TRBV20-1 and TRBJ1-1; a possible D gene is TRBD1 (5 bases). The germline V and J ends were trimmed by 0 bases and 2 bases, with 19 bases remaining between them. Germline V lookup: CDR1 DFQATT, CDR2 SNEGSKA (reference sequence). The CDR3 length is 17 residues. The CDR3 reads CSARDSFRGAGNTEAFF. CDR3 in DNA: TGCAGTGCTAGAGATTCGTTTCGAGGGGCAGGTAACACTGAAGCTTTCTTT.

V gene TRBV6-2 or TRBV6-3 combines with J gene TRBJ2-6; D unresolved. This CDR3 is built from 14 residues. V was pared by 5 bases and J by 2 bases, with 7 bases between. Germline V gene sequence: CDR1 MNHEY, CDR2 SVGEGT. The CDR3 coding sequence is TGTGCCAGCAGTACTCGGGCTGGGGCCAACGTCCTGACTTTC. Encoded protein: CASSTRAGANVLTF.

The chain carries TRBV7-9 and TRBJ1-2; D unresolved. Germline CDR1 is SEHNR and CDR2 is FQNEAQ (reference sequence). This CDR3 contains 12 residues. Trimming stripped 5 bases from V and 8 bases from J, with 12 bases between. As DNA, the CDR3 is TGTGCCAGCAGCCAGGAGGCGGGAGGCTACACCTTC. It codes for CASSQEAGGYTF.

The chain combines TRBV7-2 with TRBJ1-6, with D unclear. The CDR3 sequence is 13 residues long. Trimming stripped 1 base from V and 7 bases from J, with 5 bases between. CDR1 SGHTA and CDR2 FQGNSA come from the germline V gene. The DNA of the CDR3 is TGTGCCAGCAGCTTAGATAAAAATTCACCCCTCCACTTT. The encoded protein is CASSLDKNSPLHF.

The V and J genes are TRBV7-8 and TRBJ1-1; D not resolved. The CDR3 has 13 amino acids. Trimming took off 2 bases at V and 4 bases at J, with 8 bases between the two ends. Germline loops: CDR1 SGHVS, CDR2 FQNEAQ. CDR3 DNA sequence: TGTGCCAGCAGCTTAAAGCCGGGCACTGAAGCTTTCTTT. Translation gives CASSLKPGTEAFF.

J is TRBJ2-7 and V is TRBV9; perhaps TRBD2 as D (5 bases). In germline, CDR1 is SGDLS, CDR2 YYNGEE. V was shortened by 4 bases and J by 6 bases, with 17 bases between the two germline ends. The CDR3 totals 14 residues. CDR3 residues: CASSTRPGGGEQYF. The CDR3 coding sequence is TGTGCCAGCAGCACCCGACCCGGTGGAGGCGAGCAGTACTTC.

V usage is TRBV7-8 and J usage is TRBJ2-7; D is unclear. V was shortened by 1 base and J by 0 bases, with 13 bases between the two germline ends. The CDR3 loop spans 16 amino acids. Germline CDR1 is SGHVS and CDR2 is FQNEAQ. The CDR3 sequence: CASSLEAVTLSYEQYF. The CDR3, as DNA: TGTGCCAGCAGCTTAGAGGCAGTAACCCTCTCCTACGAGCAGTACTTC.